This entry features one T cell receptor (beta chain) sequence. Method: immunoSEQ multiplex PCR; TCRdb's copy keeps in-frame clones and lacks some. The sample yields 55,000 to 85,000 clones, 84% seen once. The CDR3 extends over 17 amino acids. The ends were cut back, 0 bases at V and 4 bases at J, with 15 bases in the middle. From germline, CDR1 is SGHVS and CDR2 FNYEAQ. The entry originates in a study of PD-L1 blockade in urothelial cancer. About the research overall: Samples of blood were analyzed 3 weeks (second dose) and 6 weeks after treatment start.

Time point meaning: pretreatment peripheral blood. This chain connects TRBV7-6 to TRBJ2-2, with a tentative D call TRBD2 (6 bases). The sequence derives from a woman aged 70-85 years with urothelial cancer. Sequences were derived from PBMCs, sampled around atezolizumab (anti-PD-L1) treatment. The CDR3 protein is CASSLALPGVSTGELFF. The CDR3 DNA reads TGTGCCAGCAGCTTAGCCCTTCCGGGAGTTAGCACCGGGGAGCTGTTTTTT.